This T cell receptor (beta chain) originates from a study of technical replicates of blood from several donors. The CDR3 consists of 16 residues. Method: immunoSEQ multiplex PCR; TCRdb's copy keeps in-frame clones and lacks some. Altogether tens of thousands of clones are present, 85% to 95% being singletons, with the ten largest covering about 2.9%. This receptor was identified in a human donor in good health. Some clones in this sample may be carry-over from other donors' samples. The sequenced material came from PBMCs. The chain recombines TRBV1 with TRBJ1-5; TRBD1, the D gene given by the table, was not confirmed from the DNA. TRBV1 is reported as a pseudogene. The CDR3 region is CTSSPRDRGANQPQHF. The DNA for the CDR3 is TGCACCAGCAGCCCCCGGGACAGGGGGGCCAATCAGCCCCAGCATTTT.